The rows below give T cell receptor beta chains drawn from one sample of a study of siplizumab effects on memory and regulatory T cells. The repertoire was sequenced with immunoSEQ multiplex PCR; TCRdb's copy has only in-frame clones and lacks some. The top ten clones hold about 0.62% of a sample with 85,000 to 130,000 clones, 93% of them seen once. The sequenced sample was Tregs sorted from blood. The receptors were sampled from a human donor in good health. CDR3s include the opening cysteine and the closing phenylalanine or tryptophan. The order of the fields is V gene, D gene, clone size, J gene, CDR3 DNA, CDR3 protein. The D gene is left open where the match is weak. Size is omitted from some rows. Given values are once, few, many or a class for expanded clones.

TRBV7-8	-	once	TRBJ2-5	TGTGCCAGCAGCTTAGAGGATTCGGGCAGGGGTGGGGAGACCCAGTACTTC	CASSLEDSGRGGETQYF
TRBV30	TRBD1	-	TRBJ2-6	TGTGCCTGGAGTGGATCAGGGGGCTGGAGCTCTGGGGCCAACGTCCTGACTTTC	CAWSGSGGWSSGANVLTF
TRBV30	-	-	TRBJ1-5	TGTGCCTGGAGTGTAAGCGGCAATCAGCCCCAGCATTTT	CAWSVSGNQPQHF
TRBV4-2	TRBD1	once	TRBJ2-1	TGTGCCAGCAGCCAAGATATAGGACAGGGGAGCAATGAGCAGTTCTTC	CASSQDIGQGSNEQFF
TRBV4-3	TRBD2	-	TRBJ2-1	TGCGCCAGCAGCCGTGGTAGCGGGTCCCAGTCCTACAATGAGCAGTTCTTC	CASSRGSGSQSYNEQFF
TRBV6-5	TRBD1	-	TRBJ2-1	TGTGCCAGCAGTCGGACAGGGGGCGGTATCAGTGAGCAGTTCTTC	CASSRTGGGISEQFF
TRBV4-2	TRBD2	-	TRBJ2-1	TGTGCCAGCAGCCTTACTAGCGGGGCTTACAATGAGCAGTTCTTC	CASSLTSGAYNEQFF
TRBV5-1	-	once	TRBJ2-7	TGCGCCAGCAGCCCCCTGGCCGTAGGTTCCGAGCAGTACTTC	CASSPLAVGSEQYF
TRBV5-1	-	-	TRBJ1-2	TGCGCCAGCAGCTCAGGAACCTATGGCTACACCTTC	CASSSGTYGYTF
TRBV18	-	-	TRBJ1-2	TGTGCCAGCTCACCGCAGTCAAACTATGGCTACACCTTC	CASSPQSNYGYTF
TRBV28	-	-	TRBJ2-1	TGTGCCAGCAGTTGGTCTAGGTACAATGAGCAGTTCTTC	CASSWSRYNEQFF
TRBV5-1	TRBD1	-	TRBJ2-1	TGCGCCAGCAGCTTGGGACAGGGTCTAGGGCATGAGCAGTTCTTC	CASSLGQGLGHEQFF
TRBV5-1	TRBD2	-	TRBJ2-5	TGCGCCAGCAGCTTGAGCGCGGGGGGGCCCCGGTACCAAGAGACCCAGTACTTC	CASSLSAGGPRYQETQYF
TRBV9	-	once	TRBJ1-1	TGTGCCAGCAGCGCCGGCTTGGACACTGAAGCTTTCTTT	CASSAGLDTEAFF
TRBV20-1	-	-	TRBJ1-1	TGCAGTGGGAGGGTCTACACTGAAGCTTTCTTT	CSGRVYTEAFF
TRBV6-5	-	-	TRBJ1-2	TGTGCCAGCAGTCGTACGGGGCCCCTGCAGGGCTACACCTTC	CASSRTGPLQGYTF
TRBV5-6	TRBD1	-	TRBJ2-1	TGTGCCAGCAGTCGAACGGGACAGTCCCCCTACAATGAGCAGTTCTTC	CASSRTGQSPYNEQFF
TRBV6-5	-	-	TRBJ1-5	TGTGCCAGCAGTTACAAAGGAGGCGGCCAGCCCCAGCATTTT	CASSYKGGGQPQHF
TRBV7-2	-	-	TRBJ1-2	TGTGCCAGCAGCTCTCGTTCTGCTTCAAATGGCTACACCTTC	CASSSRSASNGYTF
TRBV7-8	TRBD1	-	TRBJ1-2	TGTGCCAGCAGCTTAGGGACAGGGAACTATGGCTACACCTTC	CASSLGTGNYGYTF